A single count supports the clone carrying this T cell receptor (beta chain). In the original workflow: Nucleated cell counts were estimated from reference gene primer amplification. The repertoire was sequenced with immunoSEQ multiplex PCR; TCRdb's copy has only in-frame clones and lacks some. V, J and clone size reflect that table, while D and trimming were determined from the DNA. In the table there are 200,000 to 300,000 clones, approximately 80% of which are singletons. Germline V lookup: CDR1 SQVTM, CDR2 ANQGSEA. V was pared by 6 bases and J by 8 bases, with 9 bases of the junction left unmatched. This CDR3 comprises 13 residues. The sample belongs to a study of blood T cell repertoires in COVID-19. Overall study context: The United States, Italy and Spain provided the acute and convalescent COVID-19 samples. Nucleic acid was either cDNA or gDNA, and it came from T cells, B-cell-depleted T cells, or PBMCs.

Patients of the Seattle cohort, enrolled during active infection, were followed longitudinally. This sequence originates from a woman aged 80 or over with COVID-19, enrolled during active disease. The sample was peripheral blood. The J gene is TRBJ1-4, the V gene TRBV29-1, with 7 bases aligning to TRBD1. Here the CDR3 reads CSVRTGKDEKLFF. CDR3 nucleotide sequence: TGCAGCGTAAGGACAGGAAAGGACGAAAAACTGTTTTTT.